This T cell receptor beta chain originates from a study of shared clonotypes between healthy human individuals. Study-wide results and limits: Estimated richness values were generally larger in naive subsets than in memory subsets. Donor scarcity curtailed the genetic and exposure-history diversity represented herein.

The V gene lost 6 bases and the J gene lost 6 bases, with 19 bases spanning the gap. The germline CDR1 and CDR2 sequences are MDHEN and SYDVKM. The CDR3 runs 15 residues. Of note for this clone: The antigen remains unidentified.

It was across several immunoSEQ plates that each subset's genomic DNA was evenly split. Only in-frame clones appear in the TCRdb table, and some are missing; sequencing was by immunoSEQ multiplex PCR. In the table there are approximately 1,000,000 clones, about 72% of which are singletons. Donors were Caucasian adults residing in Nashville, Tennessee, USA. The source of this sequence is a man between 18 and 29 years old in good health. Some clones in this sample may be carry-over from other donors' samples. Sequences were obtained from memory CD4+ T cells from PBMCs. The subset is: CD45RA-negative fraction. The chain links TRBV28 to TRBJ2-3; D uncertain. This CDR3 is CASSRTDPLGDTQYF. For the CDR3, the DNA is TGTGCCAGCAGCCGTACTGACCCCCTTGGCGATACGCAGTATTTT.